The rows below give T cell receptor beta chains drawn from one sample of a study of T cell responses to AZD1222 COVID-19 vaccine. Method: immunoSEQ multiplex PCR; TCRdb's copy keeps in-frame clones and lacks some. The sample consists of 150,000 or so clones, approximately 88% of them appearing once. The material sequenced was peripheral blood, taken on day 0 of AZD1222 vaccination. These receptors were collected from an adult in good health. The CDR3 runs from the conserved cysteine through the conserved F or W. The D gene is left open where the match is weak. Expanded clones get a size class; other rows say once, few or many, or leave the size out.

J | size | V | D | DNA | CDR3
TRBJ2-1 | NA | TRBV18 | NA | TGTGCCAGCTCACCACCGGCGGGAATCGCCTACAATGAGCAGTTCTTC | CASSPPAGIAYNEQFF
TRBJ1-6 | NA | TRBV3-1/TRBV3-2 | NA | TGTGCCAGCAGCCAAGATAGACAGAACTCCTATAATTCACCCCTCCACTTT | CASSQDRQNSYNSPLHF
TRBJ1-3 | NA | TRBV7-9 | NA | TGTGCCAGCAGCTTAGCCGCGCCTGGAAACACCATATATTTT | CASSLAAPGNTIYF
TRBJ2-2 | NA | TRBV18 | NA | TGTGCCAGCTCACCGCTCGACCAGAACACCGGGGAGCTGTTTTTT | CASSPLDQNTGELFF
TRBJ2-5 | once | TRBV6-5 | TRBD1 | TGTGCCAGCAGCAGGGGGTTTAGGGAGACCCAGTACTTC | CASSRGFRETQYF
TRBJ2-3 | NA | TRBV5-4 | TRBD2 | TGTGCCAGCAGCTCCTTAACGGGGGGGGACACGGATACGCAGTATTTT | CASSSLTGGDTDTQYF
TRBJ1-5 | NA | TRBV28 | NA | TGTGCCAGCAGACCTGGGGTAGGTCAGCCCCAGCATTTT | CASRPGVGQPQHF
TRBJ1-1 | NA | TRBV28 | NA | TGTGCCAGCAGTTACGAGGACACTGAAGCTTTCTTT | CASSYEDTEAFF
TRBJ1-1 | NA | TRBV2 | NA | TGTGCCAGCAGTGAAGCGAGGAACACTGAAGCTTTCTTT | CASSEARNTEAFF
TRBJ1-1 | once | TRBV18 | TRBD1 | TGTGCCAGCTCAAGGGACAGGGGGGACACTGAAGCTTTCTTT | CASSRDRGDTEAFF
TRBJ2-1 | many | TRBV7-6 | NA | TGTGCCAGCAGCTTAGAGACAGGAGCCTACAATGAGCAGTTCTTC | CASSLETGAYNEQFF
TRBJ2-1 | NA | TRBV7-3 | TRBD2 | TGTGCCAGCAGCCCAGGGCTAGCGGGATACAATGAGCAGTTCTTC | CASSPGLAGYNEQFF
TRBJ2-1 | NA | TRBV5-8 | TRBD2 | TGTGCCAGCAGTACAAGCGGGAGAACCTACAATGAGCAGTTCTTC | CASSTSGRTYNEQFF
TRBJ1-5 | NA | TRBV2 | TRBD1 | TGTGCCAGCAGTGAATCAGGGGGGCCTCAGCCCCAGCATTTT | CASSESGGPQPQHF
TRBJ2-3 | NA | TRBV6-2/TRBV6-3 | NA | TGTGCCAGCAGTAGCCGGGGCTACCCCACAGATACGCAGTATTTT | CASSSRGYPTDTQYF
TRBJ1-1 | once | TRBV10-3 | TRBD1 | TGTGCCATCAGGGGGACAGGCGCTGAAGCTTTCTTT | CAIRGTGAEAFF
TRBJ1-6 | NA | TRBV6-1 | NA | TGTGCCAGCAGTGAGTCCTTGGGGAATCGAGACTCACCCCTCCACTTT | CASSESLGNRDSPLHF
TRBJ2-1 | NA | TRBV4-2 | TRBD1 | TGTGCCAGCAGCCAAGATCCGGGACAGATGGGGCATGGACAAGACAATGAGCAGTTCTTC | CASSQDPGQMGHGQDNEQFF
TRBJ2-3 | NA | TRBV14 | NA | TGTGCCAGCTCGAGAGCGGATACGCAGTATTTT | CASSRADTQYF
TRBJ2-1 | NA | TRBV19 | TRBD2 | TGTGCCAGTAGTAGCTTGCGGGAGGTCTCCTACAATGAGCAGTTCTTC | CASSSLREVSYNEQFF
TRBJ2-5 | NA | TRBV21-1 | NA | TGTGCCAGCAGCAGGGTTGAGACCCAGTACTTC | CASSRVETQYF
TRBJ2-6 | NA | TRBV24-1 | NA | TGTGCCACCTCGGCTGCTGGGGCCAACGTCCTGACTTTC | CATSAAGANVLTF
TRBJ2-3 | once | TRBV6-2/TRBV6-3 | TRBD2 | TGTGCCAGCAGTCTGACTAGCGGGATCACGCAGTATTTT | CASSLTSGITQYF
TRBJ2-5 | NA | TRBV3-1/TRBV3-2 | TRBD2 | TGTGCCAGCAGCCAAGGGACTAGCGGGGGGGCGGAGGAGACCCAGTACTTC | CASSQGTSGGAEETQYF
TRBJ2-7 | NA | TRBV7-9 | TRBD1 | TGTGCCAGCAGCCCACGGACAGGCTGGGAGCAGTACTTC | CASSPRTGWEQYF
TRBJ2-2 | NA | TRBV5-8 | NA | TGTGCCAGCAGCTTCAGCAGCCTGACGAACACCGGGGAGCTGTTTTTT | CASSFSSLTNTGELFF
TRBJ1-3 | NA | TRBV2 | NA | TGTGCCAGCAGTAGGACCTCTGGAAACACCATATATTTT | CASSRTSGNTIYF
TRBJ1-1 | few | TRBV6-2/TRBV6-3 | NA | TGTGCCAGCAGTTACTCGAAATTTGAAGCTTTCTTT | CASSYSKFEAFF
TRBJ2-7 | NA | TRBV20-1 | NA | TGCAGCGCCTTTGGACGCTACGAGCAGTACTTC | CSAFGRYEQYF
TRBJ2-1 | NA | TRBV4-1 | NA | TGCGCCAGCAGCCAGGTACAACATGAGCAGTTCTTC | CASSQVQHEQFF
TRBJ2-1 | NA | TRBV11-2 | NA | TGTGCCAGCAGCTTTTCAGGGTACAATGAGCAGTTCTTC | CASSFSGYNEQFF
TRBJ1-1 | NA | TRBV4-3 | NA | TGCGCCAGCAGCCAGCAACAGGGGAACACTGAAGCTTTCTTT | CASSQQQGNTEAFF
TRBJ1-4 | NA | TRBV10-3 | TRBD1 | TGTGCCATCCGGGGACAGGACGGACAACTGTTTTTT | CAIRGQDGQLFF
TRBJ2-1 | NA | TRBV5-5 | TRBD2 | TGTGCCAGCAGCTTGGTGGCTAGCGGGGGGTACAATGAGCAGTTCTTC | CASSLVASGGYNEQFF
TRBJ1-2 | NA | TRBV6-2/TRBV6-3 | NA | TGTGCCAGCAGTTCCCGGAGGGCTAACTATGGCTACACCTTC | CASSSRRANYGYTF
TRBJ1-6 | NA | TRBV28 | NA | TGTGCCAGCAGTTCTCCAAATTCACCCCTCCACTTT | CASSSPNSPLHF
TRBJ1-3 | NA | TRBV6-1 | NA | TGTGCCAGCAGTGCACTCTCAGGGGTCTCTGGAAACACCATATATTTT | CASSALSGVSGNTIYF
TRBJ2-7 | NA | TRBV19 | NA | TGTGCCAGTAGCGACCCCGCCGGAGTAACTGCCGAGCAGTACTTC | CASSDPAGVTAEQYF
TRBJ1-2 | NA | TRBV28 | NA | TGTGCCAGCAGTTTATTGTCTTCGAGTACACTTTATGGCTACACCTTC | CASSLLSSSTLYGYTF